The next 18 T cell receptor beta chains were all read from a single sample in a study of identical twins (dated by TCRdb to the mid-2010s). The library relied on 5' RACE. Sequenced using an Illumina HiSeq 2000. TCRdb handled the public reads itself, with Q25 trimming in fastp and clone calling in MiXCR, and kept productive beta chains. Records with the same CDR3 protein are collapsed into one entry carrying the most frequent genes and DNA. Present in this sample are around 690,000 distinct CDR3 sequences, 21% of which were seen just once. The top ten constitute more than 4% of the sample. These data were also reused for a study on T cells expressing NK-cell markers.

The sample comprised PBMCs. All receptors derive from a woman under 30 in good health.

This chain connects TRBV10-3 to TRBJ1-4, with 7 bases identical to TRBD1. This CDR3 spans 14 amino acids. In germline, CDR1 is ENHRY, CDR2 SYGVKD. Unmatched junction bases numbered 2, after V lost 3 bases and J lost 4 bases. The CDR3 spells CAISEGTDNEKLFF. The DNA for the CDR3 is TGTGCCATCAGTGAAGGGACAGATAATGAAAAACTGTTTTTT.

This chain uses TRBV10-2 with TRBJ2-7, with 7 bases that match TRBD1. The germline V gene encodes CDR1 WSHSY and CDR2 SAAADI. The CDR3 is 14 amino acids. Trimming removed 6 bases from V and 0 bases from J; junction bases left unmatched: 5. CDR3 loop: CASRAGTASYEQYF. The CDR3 coding sequence is TGCGCCAGCAGGGCCGGGACAGCCTCCTACGAGCAGTACTTC.

This sequence joins TRBV5-6 and TRBJ2-1; D is ambiguous. The CDR3 spans 12 residues. Trimming removed 4 bases at V and 6 bases at J, with 8 bases between. CDR1 and CDR2 (germline): SGHDT, YYEEEE. The CDR3, as DNA: TGTGCCAGCAGCCTGAGTACCAATGAGCAGTTCTTC. Amino acids: CASSLSTNEQFF.

V gene TRBV12-3 or TRBV12-4 combines with J gene TRBJ2-1; D remains ambiguous. The CDR3 covers 15 residues. With 5 bases removed from V and 6 bases from J, the gap between germline ends came to 17 bases. CDR3 region: CASSVPWDGTNEQFF. The CDR3 bases are TGTGCCAGCAGTGTCCCCTGGGATGGAACCAATGAGCAGTTCTTC.

This clonotype was recorded many times. The chain links TRBV29-1 to TRBJ1-3; no clear D. The CDR3 contains 15 residues. Germline V gene lookup returns CDR1 SQVTM and CDR2 ANQGSEA. Trimming shortened V by 3 bases and J by 0 bases, and 12 bases separated the two germline ends. CDR3 region: CSVEKLGSSGNTIYF. In DNA, the CDR3 is TGCAGCGTTGAGAAACTCGGTAGCTCTGGAAACACCATATATTTT. Full variable domain (remainder filled in from reference TRBV29-1 and TRBJ1-3): SAVISQKPSRDICQRGTSLTIQCQVDSQVTMMFWYRQQPGQSLTLIATANQGSEATYESGFVIDKFPISRPNLTFSTLTVSNMSPEDSSIYLCSVEKLGSSGNTIYFGEGSWLTVV.

This clonotype was counted a few times. V gene TRBV7-2 combines with J gene TRBJ2-1, with D possibly called TRBD1 or TRBD2 (7 bases each). The CDR3 is 16 amino acids. CDR1 is SGHTA and CDR2 is FQGNSA in the germline V gene. V dropped 3 bases and J dropped 8 bases, with 20 bases sitting between them. CDR3 in DNA: TGTGCCAGCAGCTTCAGGGGGGGTCCCAGCGGCGATGAGCAGTTCTTC. As protein: CASSFRGGPSGDEQFF.

V and J are TRBV29-1 and TRBJ2-7, with TRBD2 matching 16 bases. Trimming at V came to 3 bases and at J to 5 bases, leaving 13 bases not matched to a gene. The CDR3 has 18 residues. Germline lookup yields CDR1 SQVTM and CDR2 ANQGSEA. CDR3 bases: TGCAGCGTTGATCCGTTTGGGGGACTAGCGGGAGGGCGTCACGAGCAGTACTTC. Translated, it gives CSVDPFGGLAGGRHEQYF.

The chain uses TRBV29-1 and TRBJ1-5, with TRBD1 as a possible D gene (5 bases). Trimming removed 6 bases at V and 5 bases at J, with 14 bases between. The length of the CDR3 is 13 residues. Germline lookup yields CDR1 SQVTM and CDR2 ANQGSEA. CDR3 protein: CSVAGGADQPQHF. The CDR3 coding sequence is TGCAGCGTCGCCGGAGGGGCGGATCAGCCCCAGCATTTT.

The chain uses TRBV4-3 and TRBJ2-7; 8 bases line up with TRBD2. The CDR3 is made up of 15 amino acids. Losses at the gene ends were 2 bases for V and 2 bases for J; bases not matched to a gene: 5. The germline V gene encodes CDR1 LGHNA and CDR2 YSLEER. The CDR3 is CASSQSGTSTYEQYF. CDR3 nucleotide sequence: TGCGCCAGCAGCCAATCCGGGACTAGTACCTACGAGCAGTACTTC.

This clonotype was recorded a few times. The rearrangement uses TRBV5-5 and TRBJ1-1; D is unclear. CDR1 is SGHKS and CDR2 is YYEKEE in the germline V gene (reference sequence). The CDR3 is 11 amino acids. The V end was cut by 5 bases, the J end by 10 bases, with 12 bases between. CDR3 sequence (DNA): TGTGCCAGCAGTTTATCCTTTGTAGCTTTCTTT. This translates into CASSLSFVAFF.

This clonotype was detected only once. The rearrangement uses TRBV12-3 or TRBV12-4 and TRBJ2-7, with D perhaps matching TRBD2 (6 bases). Deletions cut 2 bases from V and 4 bases from J, with 12 bases between. This CDR3 contains 14 residues. For the CDR3, the DNA is TGTGCCAGCAGTTTAAGCGGGCACCAGTACGAGCAGTACTTC. This encodes CASSLSGHQYEQYF.

The chain carries TRBV27 and TRBJ2-7; 10 bases align to TRBD2. The ends lost 3 bases at V and 4 bases at J; junction bases unmatched: 6. CDR3 length: 15 residues. Germline V gives CDR1 MNHEY, CDR2 SMNVEV (reference sequence). DNA for the CDR3: TGTGCCAGCAGTTTCGCAGCGGGGGGGCAATACGAGCAGTACTTC. The encoded protein is CASSFAAGGQYEQYF.

This clonotype was counted only a few times. V and J are TRBV20-1 and TRBJ2-1; TRBD2 matches 13 bases. Losses at the gene ends were 3 bases for V and 8 bases for J; bases not matched to a gene: 7. Germline V gene sequence: CDR1 DFQATT, CDR2 SNEGSKA (reference sequence). The CDR3 is 15 residues long. The CDR3 DNA sequence: TGCAGTGCTAGGATAAGGACTAGCGGGGGTCATGAGCAGTTCTTC. Amino acids: CSARIRTSGGHEQFF.

This clonotype was recorded a few times. The chain combines TRBV12-5 with TRBJ1-5, with D maybe TRBD1 (5 bases). V lost 3 bases, J lost 2 bases, and 11 bases lay in between. Germline lookup yields CDR1 LGHNT and CDR2 FRNRAP. The CDR3 has 15 residues. CDR3 bases: TGTGCTAGTGGTTTTTCAGGGTTGGGCAATCAGCCCCAGCATTTT. It yields the protein CASGFSGLGNQPQHF.

This rearrangement joins TRBV9 to TRBJ2-1; D is ambiguous. The CDR3 contains 14 residues. Trimming left V 7 bases short and J 8 bases short, with 19 bases between. Germline assignment: CDR1 SGDLS and CDR2 YYNGEE. The CDR3 loop reads CASGPWSRKDEQFF. CDR3 nucleotides: TGTGCCAGCGGCCCTTGGTCGCGGAAAGATGAGCAGTTCTTC.

In this sample, this clonotype turned up a few times. The chain joins TRBV3-1 to TRBJ1-1; D remains ambiguous. The CDR3 has 14 residues. V was cut by 3 bases and J by 4 bases, with 12 bases left in between. Germline V CDR1 and CDR2: LGHDT, YNNKEL (reference sequence). The CDR3 nucleotides read TGTGCCAGCAGCCACTTCGGGGTGGGCACTGAAGCTTTCTTT. The encoded protein is CASSHFGVGTEAFF. The whole variable domain, filled in from reference TRBV3-1 and TRBJ1-1, reads DTAVSQTPKYLVTQMGNDKSIKCEQNLGHDTMYWYKQDSKKFLKIMFSYNNKELIINETVPNRFSPKSPDKAHLNLHINSLELGDSAVYFCASSHFGVGTEAFFGQGTRLTVV.

The chain is built from TRBV7-6 and TRBJ2-3; 11 positions agree with TRBD2. CDR1 is SGHVS and CDR2 is FNYEAQ in the germline V gene. The CDR3 covers 17 residues. V shed 6 bases, J shed 2 bases, and the junction held 10 bases outside the gene matches. Here the CDR3 DNA reads TGTGCCAGCAGGCGGGGTAGCGGGGGGGCCTCCACAGATACGCAGTATTTT. This translates into CASRRGSGGASTDTQYF. The full variable domain, rest sourced from reference TRBV7-6 and TRBJ2-3, is GAGVSQSPRYKVTKRGQDVALRCDPISGHVSLYWYRQALGQGPEFLTYFNYEAQQDKSGLPNDRFSAERPEGSISTLTIQRTEQRDSAMYRCASRRGSGGASTDTQYFGPGTRLTVL.

A few counts support this clonotype. The J gene is TRBJ2-6, the V gene TRBV6-1; D gene unclear. This CDR3 has 15 residues. CDR1 MNHNS and CDR2 SASEGT come from the germline V gene. Trimming removed 4 bases at V and 2 bases at J, with 9 bases between. The DNA for the CDR3 is TGTGCCAGCAGTGCGAACACGGCTGGGGCCAACGTCCTGACTTTC. Protein: CASSANTAGANVLTF.